Described below is a single T cell receptor (beta chain) sequence and its context. The antigen remains undetermined. The sample is drawn from a study of cytomegalovirus exposure and HLA in healthy donors. Study findings and constraints: Generally TCR sequences proved uncommon, though certain public TCRs appeared in numerous donors.

V was clipped by 2 bases and J by 4 bases; unmatched bases: 5. From germline, CDR1 is SGHDN and CDR2 FVKESK. This CDR3 has 14 residues. 13 Jbeta primers and 60 Vbeta primers were used for the PCR. Produced via immunoSEQ multiplex PCR; TCRdb's table is partial and in-frame only. The data show roughly 99,000 clones, around 78% seen once. The sequence came from a man under 40 in good health and CMV-seronegative. The J gene is TRBJ2-7, the V gene TRBV14; 7 bases agree with TRBD1. The sample taken for sequencing was PBMCs. CDR3 nucleotide sequence: TGTGCCAGCAGCCAACGCACAGGGGCGTACGAGCAGTACTTC. It is translated as CASSQRTGAYEQYF.